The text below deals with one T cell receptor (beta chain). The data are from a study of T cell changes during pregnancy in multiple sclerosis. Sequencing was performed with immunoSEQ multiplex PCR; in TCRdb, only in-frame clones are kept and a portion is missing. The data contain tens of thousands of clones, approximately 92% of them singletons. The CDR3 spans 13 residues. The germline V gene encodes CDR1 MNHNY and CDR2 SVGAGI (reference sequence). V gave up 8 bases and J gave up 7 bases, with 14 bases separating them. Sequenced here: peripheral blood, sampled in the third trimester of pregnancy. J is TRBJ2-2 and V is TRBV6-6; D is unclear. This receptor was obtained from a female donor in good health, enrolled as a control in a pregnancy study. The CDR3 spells CASLRGGNGELFF. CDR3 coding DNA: TGTGCCAGCTTGCGTGGCGGTAACGGGGAGCTGTTTTTT.